A selection of T cell receptor beta chains follows, all from one sample in a study of early stage breast cancer tumors. TCRdb's table, derived via immunoSEQ multiplex PCR, lists solely in-frame clones and lacks some. The top ten hold 4.5% to 5% of the sample, which has approximately 33,000 clones, roughly 77% seen once. Sequencing was performed on blood. The receptors were sampled from a person aged 40 to 50 with breast cancer. The CDR3 runs from the conserved cysteine through the conserved F or W. D genes are given only for firm matches. Expanded clones get a size class; other rows say once, few or many, or leave the size out.

abundance: NA
j_gene: TRBJ1-5
v_gene: TRBV19
d_gene: TRBD1
CDR3nt: TGTGCCAGTAGTATAGGGAACGACAGGGTCAATCAGCCCCAGCATTTT
CDR3aa: CASSIGNDRVNQPQHF

abundance: once
j_gene: TRBJ1-4
v_gene: TRBV2
d_gene: NA
CDR3nt: TGTGCCAGCAGTGCTTCTGCAACTAATGAAAAACTGTTTTTT
CDR3aa: CASSASATNEKLFF

abundance: few
j_gene: TRBJ2-7
v_gene: TRBV4-2
d_gene: TRBD1
CDR3nt: TGTGCCAGCAGCCTCCGGGACAGGGAAACCTACGAGCAGTACTTC
CDR3aa: CASSLRDRETYEQYF

abundance: NA
j_gene: TRBJ1-5
v_gene: TRBV30
d_gene: NA
CDR3nt: TGTGCCTGGAGTGGAAGCGGGGCAGGGATTGACCAGCCCCAGCATTTT
CDR3aa: CAWSGSGAGIDQPQHF

abundance: NA
j_gene: TRBJ1-2
v_gene: TRBV19
d_gene: NA
CDR3nt: TGTGCCAGTAGTTTCAGTTCGGCAGGGATCAATGGCTACACCTTC
CDR3aa: CASSFSSAGINGYTF

abundance: NA
j_gene: TRBJ2-3
v_gene: TRBV7-2
d_gene: NA
CDR3nt: TGTGCCAGCAGCCCCCAAGGGGGGAAGACGCAGTATTTT
CDR3aa: CASSPQGGKTQYF

abundance: NA
j_gene: TRBJ1-3
v_gene: TRBV5-1
d_gene: NA
CDR3nt: TGCGCCAGCAGCTTGGAGGGAAACACCATATATTTT
CDR3aa: CASSLEGNTIYF

abundance: NA
j_gene: TRBJ2-1
v_gene: TRBV4-3
d_gene: NA
CDR3nt: TGCGCCAGCAGCCAAGGCGGTAGATGGCAGGGCACAGTCAATGAGCAGTTCTTC
CDR3aa: CASSQGGRWQGTVNEQFF

abundance: NA
j_gene: TRBJ2-5
v_gene: TRBV29-1
d_gene: TRBD2
CDR3nt: TGCAGCGCCGGGAGACTAGCGATCCGCCAAGAGACCCAGTACTTC
CDR3aa: CSAGRLAIRQETQYF

abundance: NA
j_gene: TRBJ2-3
v_gene: TRBV15
d_gene: NA
CDR3nt: TGTGCCACCAGCAGGGACATGTACACAGATACGCAGTATTTT
CDR3aa: CATSRDMYTDTQYF

abundance: NA
j_gene: TRBJ2-7
v_gene: TRBV30
d_gene: TRBD2
CDR3nt: TGTGCCTGCCAGACGGGGGGGACCAAGCAGTACTTC
CDR3aa: CACQTGGTKQYF

abundance: NA
j_gene: TRBJ2-3
v_gene: TRBV29-1
d_gene: TRBD2
CDR3nt: TGCAGCGTTGGGAAACTAGCGGCAGATACGCAGTATTTT
CDR3aa: CSVGKLAADTQYF

abundance: few
j_gene: TRBJ1-5
v_gene: TRBV19
d_gene: TRBD1
CDR3nt: TGTGCCAGTAGAACTGGACAGGGGAGGAATCAGCCCCAGCATTTT
CDR3aa: CASRTGQGRNQPQHF